These 13 T cell receptor beta chains were sequenced from one sample in a study of blood T cell repertoires in COVID-19 (TCRdb year 2020). The library was built by means of the immunoSEQ multiplex PCR assay. The clones in this table, taken by TCRdb from immuneACCESS, are in-frame only. Not every clone is retained; where verified, under half of the shortfall comes from an unresolved V gene, and the cause of the rest is unknown. The sample has some 700,000 clones on record, approximately 90% of them singletons. The ten largest account for over 0.2% of the sample. The sample consisted of peripheral blood. The receptors were sampled from a woman between 18 and 30 years old with acute or convalescent COVID-19.

This sequence joins TRBV6-2 or TRBV6-3 and TRBJ1-2; no reliable D call. Germline-derived CDR1 and CDR2 are MNHEY and SVGEGT. Trimming stripped 3 bases from V and 4 bases from J, with 18 bases between. The CDR3 totals 16 residues. The CDR3 sequence: CASSYLPPVSFYGYTF. In DNA, the CDR3 is TGTGCCAGCAGTTATCTCCCTCCGGTGTCTTTCTATGGCTACACCTTC.

In this sample, this clone turned up a few times. The chain employs TRBV4-2 and TRBJ2-3, with 7 bases lining up with TRBD2. V trimming: 0 bases; J trimming: 1 base; junction bases outside the gene matches: 4. Germline-derived CDR1 and CDR2 are LGHNA and YNFKEQ. The CDR3 contains 16 residues. The CDR3 protein is CASSQERGSGTDTQYF. The CDR3 region has the DNA TGTGCCAGCAGCCAAGAGCGGGGGTCTGGCACAGATACGCAGTATTTT.

The chain uses TRBV30 and TRBJ1-1; D uncertain. Germline CDR1 is GTSNPN and CDR2 is SVGIG (reference sequence). V was pared by 2 bases and J by 6 bases, with 7 bases between. This CDR3 is 11 amino acids long. The CDR3 sequence is CAWSLRPEAFF. The CDR3 DNA follows: TGTGCCTGGAGTTTGAGGCCTGAAGCTTTCTTT.

The chain combines TRBV9 with TRBJ2-5; D gene uncertain. The CDR3 has 11 amino acids. Looked up from germline, CDR1 is SGDLS and CDR2 is YYNGEE. With 3 bases removed from V and 3 bases from J, the gap between germline ends came to 3 bases. CDR3 amino acids: CASSAEETQYF. The CDR3, as DNA: TGTGCCAGCAGCGCCGAAGAGACCCAGTACTTC.

This clone appeared once. This chain joins TRBV5-4 and TRBJ2-3; the match to TRBD1 covers 9 bases. V dropped 4 bases and J dropped 4; count of bases not matched to a gene: 10. Looked up from germline, CDR1 is SGHNT and CDR2 is YYREEE (reference sequence). The CDR3 runs 16 residues. The CDR3 loop is CASSISGTGSADTQYF. Here the CDR3 DNA reads TGTGCCAGCAGCATATCCGGGACAGGGTCTGCAGATACGCAGTATTTT.

The sample holds a few counts of this clone. The chain uses TRBV4-3 and TRBJ1-2; D not certain. Germline lookup yields CDR1 LGHNA and CDR2 YSLEER. The CDR3 is made up of 17 amino acids. Trimming shortened V by 1 base and J by 0 bases, and 15 bases separated the two germline ends. The CDR3 DNA follows: TGCGCCAGCAGCCAAGCCCTTACACGTGAAGCTAACTATGGCTACACCTTC. Protein: CASSQALTREANYGYTF.

This clone was seen only once. The rearrangement links TRBV19 to TRBJ1-5, with D perhaps matching TRBD1 (5 bases). With 4 bases removed from V and 3 bases from J, the gap between germline ends came to 19 bases. CDR3 length: 17 residues. CDR1 and CDR2 from the germline V gene are LNHDA and SQIVND (reference sequence). The CDR3 region is CASSNPGKGVFNQPQHF. Written as DNA, the CDR3 is TGTGCCAGTAGTAACCCAGGTAAAGGGGTTTTCAATCAGCCCCAGCATTTT.

In its sample, this clone was seen a few times. J is TRBJ1-2 and V is TRBV5-1, with 9 bases identical to TRBD1. Germline V CDR1 and CDR2: SGHRS, YFSETQ. The V and J ends lost 3 bases and 8 bases, in that order; junction bases with no gene match: 8. CDR3 length: 14 residues. CDR3 residues: CASSSEQGARGYTF. Written as DNA, the CDR3 is TGCGCCAGCAGCTCCGAACAGGGGGCCCGGGGCTACACCTTC.

The genes are TRBV4-2 and TRBJ2-2; TRBD1 agrees at 8 bases. After removal of 1 base from V and 0 bases from J, the junction contained 1 base not matched to a gene. The CDR3 spans 16 residues. The V gene's germline CDR1 is LGHNA and CDR2 YNFKEQ. CDR3 DNA sequence: TGTGCCAGCAGCCAAGCGGACAGGGCGAACACCGGGGAGCTGTTTTTT. Translating gives CASSQADRANTGELFF.

The chain uses TRBV7-2 and TRBJ1-1; the match to TRBD1 covers 11 bases. Germline assignment: CDR1 SGHTA and CDR2 FQGNSA. The CDR3 extends over 17 amino acids. Germline trimming cut 5 bases from V and 0 bases from J; bases unmatched to any gene: 8. CDR3 sequence: CASSHTGTGGLNTEAFF. In DNA, the CDR3 is TGTGCCAGCAGCCATACCGGGACAGGGGGTTTGAACACTGAAGCTTTCTTT.

J is TRBJ1-5 and V is TRBV7-9; a weak D match, TRBD1 (6 bases). V lost 5 bases and J 1 base, leaving 9 bases between the germline ends. Germline CDR1 and CDR2: SEHNR and FQNEAQ (reference sequence). The CDR3 has 14 residues. This CDR3 is CASSADRSNQPQHF. The CDR3 region has the DNA TGTGCCAGCAGCGCTGACAGGAGCAATCAGCCCCAGCATTTT. Using reference TRBV7-9 and TRBJ1-5 for the parts outside the CDR3, the full variable domain is DTGVSQNPRHKITKRGQNVTFRCDPISEHNRLYWYRQTLGQGPEFLTYFQNEAQLEKSRLLSDRFSAERPKGSFSTLEIQRTEQGDSAMYLCASSADRSNQPQHFGDGTRLSIL.

The chain links TRBV3-1 (or the pseudogene TRBV3-2) to TRBJ1-2; 9 nucleotides align to TRBD1. The J segment lost 7 bases and the V segment lost 3 bases, leaving 6 bases of the junction unmatched. Germline-derived CDR1 and CDR2 are LGHDT and YNNKEL (reference sequence). This CDR3 region has 14 residues. The DNA of the CDR3 is TGTGCCAGCAGCCAGGGGACAGGGTATGGTGGCTACACCTTC. Protein sequence: CASSQGTGYGGYTF.

J is TRBJ1-1 and V is TRBV27; D unclear. CDR3 length: 13 amino acids. V dropped 5 bases and J dropped 1 base, with 8 bases sitting between them. CDR1 and CDR2 from the germline V gene are MNHEY and SMNVEV (reference sequence). The CDR3 protein is CASSLDSNTEAFF. As DNA, the CDR3 is TGTGCCAGCAGTCTCGACTCGAACACTGAAGCTTTCTTT.